This TCR beta chain was found in a study of regulatory T cells in long-lasting Graves disease (dated by TCRdb to the early 2020s). A note on the overall study: This study used TCR sequencing and RNA sequencing of peripheral blood to compare persistent Graves' disease patients against newly diagnosed Graves' disease patients. A total of about 33 samples underwent TCR sequencing: around 13 from persistent and roughly 20 from newly diagnosed Graves' disease patients. The study was conducted in China and was registered as a clinical trial. Overall results and qualifications from the work: The small sample size was acknowledged by the authors as a limitation that may reduce accuracy. More public clonotypes were shared among persistent patients (around 2,600) than among newly diagnosed patients (966). Peripheral blood alone was examined, since thyroid tissue, which constituted the primary lesion, could not be accessed. Compared with newly diagnosed patients, patients with persistent Graves' disease had lower TCR Shannon entropy and fewer highly expanded clones, which suggests clonal expansion. Preferential use of TRBV28, TRBJ1-2 and TRBJ2-5 was observed in persistent disease, whereas TRBV20-1 and TRBJ2-1 were favored in newly diagnosed disease.

TCRdb itself trimmed the public reads at Q25 with fastp, ran MiXCR and retained productive beta chains. CDR3 protein sequences are deduplicated, and each keeps its most common genes and DNA. The sample table records 800 to 950 distinct CDR3 sequences; 58% of these occur just once. The ten top clones hold about 13% of the sample. The CDR3 has 16 amino acids, counting the end cysteine and phenylalanine. Only CDR3 DNA remains: 48 bases, in frame from the first base. As encoded in the germline V gene (reference sequence), CDR1 is LNHDA while CDR2 is SQIVND. The V end loses 5 bases and the J end loses 6 bases, and a stretch of 19 bases separates them. For both TCR sequencing and RNA sequencing, RNA was extracted from PBMCs in TRIzol. The diagnosis of Graves' disease was made according to American Thyroid Association guidelines. The patients came from an endocrinology department in Xi'an, China. Each patient gave roughly 8.4 milliliters of peripheral blood, collected in an EDTA anticoagulant tube. Ficoll Paque Plus density gradient separation was used to isolate PBMCs, and no further T cell sorting was performed. An Agilent 2100 Bioanalyzer and agarose gel were used to check RNA quality, while a NanoDrop 2000 measured RNA concentration.

As concerns this clonotype: Its antigen is still unknown. No qualities accompany the bases; no much larger clone lies one base away.

The sequence derives from a female donor with Graves disease. Donor details come from another sample of the same person, matched by shared clones. The rearranged segments are TRBV19 and TRBJ2-2, with the D gene too uncertain to name. The source was peripheral blood mononuclear cells (PBMCs), collected with antithyroid drug treatment, in newly diagnosed or persistent Graves disease (not recorded which). The DNA sequence is TGTGCCAGTAGTGTCTACAAACAAAGCGAGCCCGGGGAGCTGTTTTTT. This gives the protein CASSVYKQSEPGELFF. The full variable domain, completed from the reference TRBV19 and TRBJ2-2 proteins outside the CDR3, reads DGGITQSPKYLFRKEGQNVTLSCEQNLNHDAMYWYRQDPGQGLRLIYYSQIVNDFQKGDIAEGYSVSREKKESFPLTVTSAQKNPTAFYLCASSVYKQSEPGELFFGEGSRLTVL.